These 31 T cell receptor beta chains originate from one sample sequenced in a study of T cell changes during pregnancy in multiple sclerosis. Produced via immunoSEQ multiplex PCR; TCRdb's table is partial and in-frame only. The repertoire holds roughly 15,000 clones, with roughly 83% as singletons. Sequencing was performed on CD8+ T cells from peripheral blood mononuclear cells, taken in the third trimester of pregnancy. The receptors stem from a female donor in good health, enrolled as a control in a pregnancy study.

The genes are TRBV6-5 and TRBJ2-7, with a tentative D call TRBD1 (5 bases). V lost 5 bases and J 7 bases, leaving 12 bases between the germline ends. Per the germline V gene, CDR1 is MNHEY and CDR2 is SVGAGI. This CDR3 is 12 amino acids long. The CDR3 protein is CASSVTGEEQYF. In DNA, the CDR3 is TGTGCCAGCAGTGTTACAGGCGAGGAGCAGTACTTC.

The V call is TRBV10-3, the J call TRBJ1-2; D unclear. With 0 bases removed from V and 4 bases from J, the gap between germline ends came to 9 bases. Germline V gene data show CDR1 as ENHRY and CDR2 as SYGVKD. This CDR3 region has 14 residues. CDR3 region: CAISESRSVYGYTF. The CDR3 region has the DNA TGTGCCATCAGTGAGTCGCGCAGCGTCTATGGCTACACCTTC.

The chain joins TRBV12-5 to TRBJ2-5; weak D call: TRBD2 (6 bases). Germline V gene data show CDR1 as LGHNT and CDR2 as FRNRAP. The CDR3 extends over 13 amino acids. CDR3 coding DNA: TGTGACCTGGGACTGACAAATCAAGAGACCCAGTACTTC. Its translation: CDLGLTNQETQYF.

The V gene is TRBV5-6, the J gene TRBJ2-2; 7 bases are shared with TRBD2. The V segment lost 1 base and the J segment 7 bases; nucleotides outside the gene matches: 7. The CDR3 sequence is 15 residues long. Germline CDR1 is SGHDT and CDR2 is YYEEEE. The CDR3 here is CASSLFREELGELFF. Written as DNA, the CDR3 is TGTGCCAGCAGCTTGTTTCGGGAGGAGCTCGGGGAGCTGTTTTTT. Full variable domain (rest looked up from reference TRBV5-6 and TRBJ2-2): DAGVTQSPTHLIKTRGQQVTLRCSPKSGHDTVSWYQQALGQGPQFIFQYYEEEERQRGNFPDRFSGHQFPNYSSELNVNALLLGDSALYLCASSLFREELGELFFGEGSRLTVL.

Comment on this clone: Other DNA sequences in the sample encode the same CDR3. The J gene is TRBJ1-1, the V gene TRBV5-6; 8 bases line up with TRBD1. The CDR3 loop spans 12 amino acids. Trimming removed 2 bases from V and 7 bases from J; junction bases left unmatched: 1. Germline V gives CDR1 SGHDT, CDR2 YYEEEE. CDR3 in DNA: TGTGCCAGCAGCTTCACAGGGGGTGAAGCTTTCTTT. Translated, it gives CASSFTGGEAFF. The full variable domain, rest sourced from reference TRBV5-6 and TRBJ1-1, is DAGVTQSPTHLIKTRGQQVTLRCSPKSGHDTVSWYQQALGQGPQFIFQYYEEEERQRGNFPDRFSGHQFPNYSSELNVNALLLGDSALYLCASSFTGGEAFFGQGTRLTVV.

The chain recombines TRBV5-1 with TRBJ2-1; a weak D match, TRBD2 (5 bases). V was shortened by 4 bases and J by 12 bases, with 8 bases between the two germline ends. Germline-derived CDR1 and CDR2 are SGHRS and YFSETQ. The CDR3 covers 10 residues. This CDR3 reads CASSREGQFF. CDR3 nucleotides: TGCGCCAGCAGCCGCGAGGGGCAGTTCTTC. Looking up the rest from reference TRBV5-1 and TRBJ2-1 gives the full variable domain: KAGVTQTPRYLIKTRGQQVTLSCSPISGHRSVSWYQQTPGQGLQFLFEYFSETQRNKGNFPGRFSGRQFSNSRSEMNVSTLELGDSALYLCASSREGQFFGPGTRLTVL.

On this clone itself: Compared with germline, one end of the junction differs, possibly owing to a read error. The rearrangement joins TRBV7-7 to TRBJ2-5, with TRBD2 matching over 10 bases. CDR1 and CDR2 from the germline V gene are SSHAT and FNYEAQ (reference sequence). The CDR3 is made up of 18 amino acids. In DNA form, the CDR3 reads TGTGCTAGCAGCTTAGCCTTAGCGCTAGCGGGGGCCCAAGAGACCCAGTACTTC. Amino acid sequence: CASSLALALAGAQETQYF.

The chain uses TRBV9 and TRBJ2-5, with D unresolved. The J call is uncertain, as TRBJ2-7 better fits the DNA end. The CDR3 consists of 13 residues. Germline V gives CDR1 SGDLS, CDR2 YYNGEE. In DNA, the CDR3 is TGTGCCAGCAGCGTTGATATTTTTAACGAGCAGTACTTC. Translated: CASSVDIFNEQYF.

The CDR3 bases are TGTGCCAGCAGTTACTCGGGCAGGGGGGCCTACGAGCAGTACTTC. As protein: CASSYSGRGAYEQYF. This chain uses TRBV6-5 with TRBJ2-7, with D tentatively TRBD1 (7 bases). This CDR3 contains 15 residues. Germline-derived CDR1 and CDR2 are MNHEY and SVGAGI. V lost 0 bases and J lost 2, with 11 bases in between.

This chain connects TRBV19 to TRBJ1-5; 8 bases line up with TRBD1. The ends lost 7 bases at V and 4 bases at J; junction bases unmatched: 12. Germline CDR1 LNHDA, CDR2 SQIVND (reference sequence). The CDR3 consists of 16 residues. The CDR3 coding sequence is TGTGCCAGTACCAACCCCGAGACAGGGGCAAATCAGCCCCAGCATTTT. Its protein is CASTNPETGANQPQHF.

The J gene is TRBJ1-1, the V gene TRBV9; D uncertain. Germline CDR1 reads SGDLS; CDR2 reads YYNGEE. V shed 7 bases and J shed 4 bases, with 14 bases lying between them. This CDR3 region has 13 residues. Written as DNA, the CDR3 is TGTGCCAGCCGCGCGGTTGATGGCACTGAAGCTTTCTTT. It translates to CASRAVDGTEAFF. The variable domain in full, completed from reference TRBV9 and TRBJ1-1, reads DSGVTQTPKHLITATGQRVTLRCSPRSGDLSVYWYQQSLDQGLQFLIQYYNGEERAKGNILERFSAQQFPDLHSELNLSSLELGDSALYFCASRAVDGTEAFFGQGTRLTVV.

This clone was observed a few times. The chain couples TRBV5-6 to TRBJ1-1; D not resolved. V was trimmed by 5 bases and J by 5 bases, leaving 16 bases between them. Per germline, CDR1 SGHDT and CDR2 YYEEEE. The CDR3 extends over 14 amino acids. Here the CDR3 DNA reads TGTGCCAGCAGTGTGTCGCAGTCGCGGACTGAAGCTTTCTTT. Translation: CASSVSQSRTEAFF. The whole variable domain, filled in from reference TRBV5-6 and TRBJ1-1, reads DAGVTQSPTHLIKTRGQQVTLRCSPKSGHDTVSWYQQALGQGPQFIFQYYEEEERQRGNFPDRFSGHQFPNYSSELNVNALLLGDSALYLCASSVSQSRTEAFFGQGTRLTVV.

A few counts support this clone. The chain has TRBV27 and TRBJ2-1; no clear D gene. The CDR3 has 14 amino acids. Trimming shortened V by 5 bases and J by 5 bases, and 13 bases separated the two germline ends. CDR1 MNHEY and CDR2 SMNVEV come from the germline V gene (reference sequence). CDR3 nucleotides: TGTGCCAGCAGTCAAGCTGGTCCACACAATGAGCAGTTCTTC. As protein: CASSQAGPHNEQFF.

V and J are TRBV28 and TRBJ1-1, with D uncertain. Germline V CDR1 and CDR2: MDHEN, SYDVKM. The V and J ends lost 5 bases and 1 base respectively, with 5 bases between them. CDR3 length: 12 amino acids. CDR3 sequence: CASSPGNTEAFF. DNA for the CDR3: TGTGCCAGCAGTCCAGGGAACACTGAAGCTTTCTTT.

This clone was found a few times. This chain uses TRBV11-3 with TRBJ2-7; the D gene is possibly TRBD2 (6 bases). Looked up from germline, CDR1 is SGHNT and CDR2 is YENEEA. The CDR3 has 16 amino acids. Trimming left V 0 bases short and J 3 bases short, with 15 bases between. CDR3 sequence reads: CASSLDWGTGDYEQYF. The CDR3 DNA reads TGTGCCAGCAGCTTAGATTGGGGGACGGGGGACTACGAGCAGTACTTC.

The rearrangement links TRBV7-2 to TRBJ2-1; 7 bases align to TRBD2. The germline V gene has CDR1 SGHTA and CDR2 FQGNSA. J was trimmed by 4 bases and V by 5 bases; bases with no gene match: 2. The CDR3 consists of 13 residues. CDR3 bases: TGTGCCAGCAGCGGGGGGGGATACAATGAGCAGTTCTTC. This codes for CASSGGGYNEQFF.

This chain connects TRBV19 to TRBJ1-1; no clear D. Trimming cost V 10 bases and J 0 bases, with 18 bases left between them. The CDR3 loop spans 15 amino acids. CDR1 is LNHDA, CDR2 SQIVND, per germline (reference sequence). The CDR3 region has the DNA TGTGCCACCCAGAGGGCAATAGGCATGAACACTGAAGCTTTCTTT. Protein product: CATQRAIGMNTEAFF.

V gene TRBV5-4 combines with J gene TRBJ2-7; 13 bases fit TRBD2. The CDR3 covers 15 residues. Unmatched junction bases numbered 0, after V lost 2 bases and J lost 1 base. Germline V gene sequence: CDR1 SGHNT, CDR2 YYREEE (reference sequence). The CDR3 DNA follows: TGTGCCAGCAGCTTACTAGCGGGAGGGTCCTACGAGCAGTACTTC. This gives the protein CASSLLAGGSYEQYF.

The rearrangement links TRBV11-3 to TRBJ1-1; 10 positions agree with TRBD1. CDR3 length equals 13 residues. Trimming removed 0 bases from V and 9 bases from J; junction bases left unmatched: 1. Looked up from germline, CDR1 is SGHNT and CDR2 is YENEEA. CDR3: CASSLDDRGQAFF. Written as DNA, the CDR3 is TGTGCCAGCAGCTTAGATGACAGGGGGCAAGCTTTCTTT.

The chain is built from TRBV19 and TRBJ1-1, with D perhaps matching TRBD1 (5 bases). Germline V gene data show CDR1 as LNHDA and CDR2 as SQIVND (reference sequence). The CDR3 length is 15 residues. The ends were cut back, 4 bases at V and 6 bases at J, with 18 bases in the middle. CDR3: CASSKGGGGIPEAFF. The DNA of the CDR3 is TGTGCCAGTAGTAAGGGCGGGGGAGGGATCCCTGAAGCTTTCTTT.

The chain joins TRBV19 to TRBJ2-3, with 8 bases fitting TRBD1. Looked up from germline, CDR1 is LNHDA and CDR2 is SQIVND (reference sequence). The CDR3 is made up of 15 amino acids. V was clipped by 5 bases and J by 6 bases; unmatched bases: 10. CDR3 sequence: CASSPGQGGSDTQYF. The CDR3, as DNA: TGTGCCAGTAGTCCCGGACAGGGCGGATCGGATACGCAGTATTTT. The full variable domain, with the rest looked up from reference TRBV19 and TRBJ2-3, is DGGITQSPKYLFRKEGQNVTLSCEQNLNHDAMYWYRQDPGQGLRLIYYSQIVNDFQKGDIAEGYSVSREKKESFPLTVTSAQKNPTAFYLCASSPGQGGSDTQYFGPGTRLTVL.

This chain joins TRBV25-1 and TRBJ2-5; 7 positions match TRBD2. This CDR3 spans 17 amino acids. The junction had 14 bases not matched to a gene; V was cut back by 3 bases and J by 4 bases. Per the germline V gene, CDR1 is MGHDK and CDR2 is SYGVNS. The CDR3 nucleotides read TGTGCCAGCAGTGAGGGTCTACTAGCGATGAGGGGAGAGACCCAGTACTTC. Its translation is CASSEGLLAMRGETQYF. The whole variable domain, remainder taken from reference TRBV25-1 and TRBJ2-5, is EADIYQTPRYLVIGTGKKITLECSQTMGHDKMYWYQQDPGMELHLIHYSYGVNSTEKGDLSSESTVSRIRTEHFPLTLESARPSHTSQYLCASSEGLLAMRGETQYFGPGTRLLVL.

This clone appeared once. The V call is TRBV4-3, the J call TRBJ2-3; D not certain. V lost 0 bases, J lost 3 bases, and 10 bases lay in between. The CDR3 is made up of 15 amino acids. Germline CDR1 LGHNA, CDR2 YSLEER. The CDR3 DNA reads TGCGCCAGCAGCCAAGATGGCCAACCGACAGATACGCAGTATTTT. It encodes CASSQDGQPTDTQYF.

The chain joins TRBV29-1 to TRBJ2-6; D remains unclear. Germline V gives CDR1 SQVTM, CDR2 ANQGSEA. CDR3 length equals 15 residues. Between the trimmed V and J ends, which lost 1 base and 2 bases, there was a span of 9 bases. CDR3: CSVEGSRAGANVLTF. The CDR3 coding sequence is TGCAGCGTTGAAGGGTCGCGTGCTGGGGCCAACGTCCTGACTTTC.

J is TRBJ2-3 and V is TRBV27; 11 bases line up with TRBD1. The junction had 9 bases not matched to a gene; V was cut back by 6 bases and J by 1 base. Germline CDR1 MNHEY, CDR2 SMNVEV (reference sequence). This CDR3 region has 17 residues. CDR3 sequence: CASRIRGTGGGTDTQYF. CDR3 nucleotide sequence: TGTGCCAGCAGAATACGAGGGACAGGGGGTGGCACAGATACGCAGTATTTT.

The chain combines TRBV4-3 with TRBJ1-6; a weak D match, TRBD1 (6 bases). The CDR3 covers 15 residues. CDR1 is LGHNA and CDR2 is YSLEER in the germline V gene. The V end was cut by 1 base, the J end by 9 bases, with 13 bases between. The CDR3 DNA reads TGCGCCAGCAGCCAAGCCTGGACAGAGGGTTCACCCCTCCACTTT. It specifies CASSQAWTEGSPLHF.

The CDR3 loop is CASSYPTQDTEAFF. In nucleotides, the CDR3 is TGTGCCAGCAGCTACCCAACACAAGACACTGAAGCTTTCTTT. The rearrangement links TRBV13 to TRBJ1-1; no reliable D call. The CDR3 spans 14 residues. Germline V gene data show CDR1 as PRHDT and CDR2 as FYEKMQ (reference sequence). V lost 4 bases to trimming and J lost 3 bases, with 12 bases between them.

The V call is TRBV10-3, the J call TRBJ2-6; 9 bases agree with TRBD1. The germline gives CDR1 ENHRY, CDR2 SYGVKD. The CDR3 loop spans 18 amino acids. The V gene end was trimmed by 3 bases and the J gene end by 2 bases; junction bases not matched to a gene: 8. CDR3 residues: CAISEKWDRVTGANVLTF. Here the CDR3 DNA reads TGTGCCATCAGTGAAAAGTGGGACAGGGTGACTGGGGCCAACGTCCTGACTTTC.

The V call is TRBV5-1, the J call TRBJ2-1, with TRBD2 matching 7 bases. Germline CDR1 reads SGHRS; CDR2 reads YFSETQ. V lost 3 bases and J lost 7; bases outside the gene matches: 19. The CDR3 has 18 amino acids. CDR3 sequence: CASSSLPPEGGPQNEQFF. CDR3 nucleotides: TGCGCCAGCAGCTCCCTACCCCCGGAGGGAGGGCCTCAGAATGAGCAGTTCTTC.

The chain recombines TRBV18 with TRBJ2-7, with 9 positions matching TRBD1. Germline values: CDR1 KGHSH, CDR2 LQKENI. This CDR3 has 14 amino acids. The J segment lost 5 bases and the V segment lost 6 bases, leaving 8 bases of the junction unmatched. The CDR3 region has the DNA TGTGCCAGCTCGAACGGGACAGGGTTCCACGAGCAGTACTTC. This sequence encodes CASSNGTGFHEQYF.

V usage is TRBV7-6 and J usage is TRBJ2-1, with no clear D. CDR1 and CDR2 from the germline V gene are SGHVS and FNYEAQ. With 0 bases removed from V and 5 bases from J, the gap between germline ends came to 5 bases. The CDR3 has 13 amino acids. CDR3 coding DNA: TGTGCCAGCAGCTTAGCTGTAGACAATGAGCAGTTCTTC. Amino acids: CASSLAVDNEQFF. The full variable domain, its missing parts supplied by reference TRBV7-6 and TRBJ2-1, is GAGVSQSPRYKVTKRGQDVALRCDPISGHVSLYWYRQALGQGPEFLTYFNYEAQQDKSGLPNDRFSAERPEGSISTLTIQRTEQRDSAMYRCASSLAVDNEQFFGPGTRLTVL.